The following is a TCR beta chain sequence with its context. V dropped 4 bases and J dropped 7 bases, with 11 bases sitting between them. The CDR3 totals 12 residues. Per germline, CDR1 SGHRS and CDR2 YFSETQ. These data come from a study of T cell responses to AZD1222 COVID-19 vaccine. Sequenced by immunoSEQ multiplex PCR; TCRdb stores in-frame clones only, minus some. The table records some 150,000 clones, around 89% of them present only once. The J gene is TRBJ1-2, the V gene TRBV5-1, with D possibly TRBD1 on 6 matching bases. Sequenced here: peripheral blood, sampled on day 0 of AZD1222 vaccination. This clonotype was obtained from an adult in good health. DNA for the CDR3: TGCGCCAGCAGCCCACAGGGATTTGGCTACACCTTC. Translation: CASSPQGFGYTF.